This entry is about one T cell receptor beta chain. This clonotype was observed at least ten times. Its antigen is not yet known. Base qualities are not provided; no much larger clone lies one nucleotide away. From its cysteine to its phenylalanine, the CDR3 spans 13 amino acids. Just CDR3 DNA is preserved here, 39 bases in frame from base 1. CDR1 and CDR2 (ENHRY, SYGVKD) derive from the germline V gene. Relative to germline, V is missing 5 bases and J is missing 5 bases, with 4 bases of the junction outside any gene match. Ophthalmopathy patients were characterized by moderately to severely active disease, a Clinical Activity Score of at least 3, a NOSPECS grade of at least 4, and a disease duration under 3 months. Patients were excluded if they had other autoimmune diseases, uncontrolled infections, pregnancy or lactation. Diagnosis was based on clinical symptoms, serum thyroxine, TRAb, thyroid ultrasound and orbital computed tomography. Using Ficoll-Paque density gradient centrifugation, PBMCs were isolated from about 10 ml of fresh peripheral blood. Total RNA was extracted with Trizol reagent and quality-checked on an Agilent 2100 Bioanalyzer.

The data derive from a study of Graves' ophthalmopathy and Graves' hyperthyroidism (dated by TCRdb to 2017 to 2018). About the study as a whole: Peripheral blood was collected before any treatment was given, at the time of initial diagnosis. In total, 135 blood samples were TCR-sequenced: 43 ophthalmopathy, some 80 hyperthyroidism and approximately 17 hyperthyroidism-to-ophthalmopathy patients. Once sampling was done, hyperthyroidism patients were given methimazole at a starting dose of 30 mg daily, while ophthalmopathy patients were given high-dose intravenous methylprednisolone. In a handful of hyperthyroidism patients, the T-cell repertoires found in thyroid tissue were compared with those found in blood. An independent validation cohort comprised some 19 hyperthyroidism patients and over 15 patients who later progressed from hyperthyroidism to ophthalmopathy. To explore V-J signatures that distinguish ophthalmopathy from hyperthyroidism, a discovery set of about 99 patients was enrolled, made up of 40 to 45 with ophthalmopathy and 55 to 65 with stable hyperthyroidism. TCR beta repertoire signatures were used to distinguish Graves' ophthalmopathy from Graves' hyperthyroidism and to predict progression to ophthalmopathy. Results and caveats for the whole study, not just this receptor: Most expanded thyroid clonotypes with a frequency above 0.001 also appeared in blood, which suggests that blood repertoires may reflect the immune response in the thyroid. Sample size was not statistically predetermined, and group allocation was not concealed from the investigators. In cross-validation, the 13-signature model distinguished ophthalmopathy from stable hyperthyroidism with around 86% sensitivity and about 81% specificity, while in the test set the corresponding values were around 79% and 71%. In validation, the model predicted ophthalmopathy progression with less than 71% sensitivity and roughly 72% specificity; roughly eleven predicted patients were CT-confirmed with GO in a median of around 6 months.

For repertoire sequencing, the TCR beta CDR3 regions were amplified from RNA transcripts. A first-round RT-PCR used HTBI primers with the Qiagen OneStep RT-PCR kit, followed by a second-round multiplex PCR, size selection and purification. Sequencing of the libraries was carried out on an Illumina HiSeq2000 in paired-end mode with 100 bp reads. The original methods were these. SOAPnuke was used to process the reads, removing any read that contained adapters or uncalled bases, had a mean Phred below 15, or lacked an exact match to the constant primer or identifier. High-quality paired reads were merged with COPE v1.2.5. Clonotypes were defined as unique nucleotide sequences and were aligned to IMGT TRB V, D and J references using MiTCR v1.1. The analysis was limited to V-J combinations with a frequency above 0.0001, which together covered around 99% of the repertoires. For each V-J combination, a TCR clonal expansion and chaos score was defined as F50 clonal expansion divided by the chaos observed in the TCRdist matrix. Welch's t-statistics and random forest were used to reduce the features to 10 to 15 V-J combinations, which were then used as input to a naive Bayes classifier. The similarity between thyroid and blood repertoires was quantified using the Morisita-Horn index. TCRdb handled the public reads itself, with Q25 trimming in fastp and clone calling in MiXCR, and kept productive beta chains. When rows share a CDR3 protein, they turn into one entry using the most common DNA and genes. None of the V and J calls come from the authors' own analysis; TCRdb made them. The sample table holds almost 750,000 distinct CDR3 sequences, of which around 40% were seen once. The top ten clones comprise 35% to 55% of the sample.

Recombination connected TRBV10-3 to TRBJ2-7, with 9 bases matching TRBD1. This clonotype originated in an adult man with Graves' ophthalmopathy. The sample was peripheral blood. In nucleotide form, the sequence is TGTGCCATCAGTAAGGGACAGGGAGACGAGCAGTACTTC. It specifies CAISKGQGDEQYF.